Below, 30 T cell receptor beta chains from the same sample are listed, as sequenced in a study of T-cell memory formation after mild COVID-19. MiXCR was run by TCRdb on the 5' RACE reads, yielding one entry per CDR3 protein. This sample carries fewer than 300,000 distinct CDR3 sequences, approximately 18% of them seen once, and the ten largest clones take 23%. The sample taken for sequencing was PBMCs or a T cell subset sorted from them (not recorded which). These receptors originate from a man younger than 30 who had mild COVID-19 (a few samples of this study predate the infection). Cell type and time point are not known.

In this sample, this clonotype turned up a few times. The chain couples TRBV4-1 to TRBJ1-2, with TRBD1 matching over 9 bases. Germline V gene lookup returns CDR1 MGHRA and CDR2 YSYEKL. CDR3 length: 14 residues. V gave up 4 bases and J gave up 7 bases; unmatched junction bases: 7. In DNA, the CDR3 is TGCGCCAGCAGCCCACTCGGGACAGGGCCTGGCTACACCTTC. The encoded protein is CASSPLGTGPGYTF.

This clonotype came up a few times. The rearrangement joins TRBV9 to TRBJ1-1; D ambiguous. V lost 0 bases and J 3 bases, leaving 9 bases between the germline ends. Germline V gene data show CDR1 as SGDLS and CDR2 as YYNGEE. The CDR3 has 14 residues. CDR3: CASSVGIRDTEAFF. The CDR3 DNA reads TGTGCCAGCAGCGTAGGGATTAGGGACACTGAAGCTTTCTTT.

This clonotype was detected a few times. The CDR3 is CASSLGDMGQPQETQYF. DNA for the CDR3: TGTGCCAGCAGCTTAGGAGACATGGGACAGCCCCAAGAGACCCAGTACTTC. The genes are TRBV7-6 and TRBJ2-5; 7 nucleotides match TRBD1. The ends lost 1 base at V and 1 base at J; junction bases unmatched: 9. Germline assignment: CDR1 SGHVS and CDR2 FNYEAQ. CDR3 length: 17 amino acids.

V and J are TRBV7-9 and TRBJ1-6; 8 bases agree with TRBD1. CDR3 length: 20 residues. Germline CDR1 reads SEHNR; CDR2 reads FQNEAQ (reference sequence). J gave up 6 bases and V 4 bases, and 20 bases lay outside the gene matches. CDR3 protein: CASSYSRDRRAGGINSPLHF. The CDR3 nucleotides are TGTGCCAGCAGCTATAGCCGGGACAGGAGAGCCGGGGGGATTAATTCACCCCTCCACTTT.

The chain is built from TRBV11-1 and TRBJ2-7; the D call may be TRBD1 or TRBD2 (5 bases each). The V gene lost 7 bases and the J gene lost 2 bases, with 21 bases spanning the gap. The CDR3 is 16 residues long. Germline V gene data show CDR1 as SGHAT and CDR2 as FQDESV (reference sequence). The DNA for the CDR3 is TGTGCCAGCATCACTCTGAAACGGGGCGTAACCTACGAGCAGTACGTC. Its protein product is CASITLKRGVTYEQYV.

In this sample, this clonotype turned up a few times. CDR3 in amino acids: CASSLATSNYGYTF. The CDR3 DNA follows: TGCGCCAGCAGCTTGGCGACCTCTAACTATGGCTACACCTTC. The chain combines TRBV5-1 with TRBJ1-2; no clear D. Germline V gives CDR1 SGHRS, CDR2 YFSETQ. Trimming removed 0 bases at V and 0 bases at J, with 6 bases between. The CDR3 consists of 14 residues.

The gene calls are TRBV29-1 and TRBJ2-3; D is ambiguous. Germline V gene data show CDR1 as SQVTM and CDR2 as ANQGSEA. The CDR3 sequence is 11 residues long. The germline V and J ends were trimmed by 3 bases and 0 bases, with 1 base remaining between them. CDR3: CSVESTDTQYF. Here the CDR3 DNA reads TGCAGCGTTGAGAGCACAGATACGCAGTATTTT.

The chain recombines TRBV12-3 or TRBV12-4 with TRBJ2-1, with a weak D call TRBD2 (5 bases). The CDR3 consists of 15 residues. V lost 7 bases, J lost 0 bases, and 13 bases lay in between. The DNA for the CDR3 is TGTGCCAGCATCTTTTCGGGGAGCTCCTACAATGAGCAGTTCTTC. It is translated as CASIFSGSSYNEQFF.

This clonotype was recorded many times. V is TRBV6-2 or TRBV6-3 and J is TRBJ2-7, with D perhaps matching TRBD2 (6 bases). Per the germline V gene, CDR1 is MNHEY and CDR2 is SVGEGT. CDR3 size: 13 residues. The V end was cut by 6 bases, the J end by 9 bases, with 18 bases between. CDR3 DNA sequence: TGTGCCAGCAGACGCTTTGGGCGGGACGGGCAGTACTTC. Translation: CASRRFGRDGQYF.

The V and J genes are TRBV7-8 and TRBJ1-2, with D tentatively TRBD1 (6 bases). V shed 1 base and J shed 4 bases, with 10 bases lying between them. The CDR3 runs 14 residues. Germline lookup yields CDR1 SGHVS and CDR2 FQNEAQ. In DNA form, the CDR3 reads TGTGCCAGCAGCTTAGGACAGGCGCTCTATGGCTACACCTTC. Protein: CASSLGQALYGYTF.

This clonotype occurred a few times. This chain connects TRBV20-1 to TRBJ2-3; unclear D gene. Germline V lookup: CDR1 DFQATT, CDR2 SNEGSKA (reference sequence). V lost 6 bases and J 1 base, leaving 11 bases between the germline ends. The CDR3 length is 13 residues. CDR3 coding DNA: TGCAGTGCCTTTGGGATACGCACAGATACGCAGTATTTT. Translated, it gives CSAFGIRTDTQYF.

The V and J genes are TRBV7-2 and TRBJ1-2; D remains unclear. CDR3 size: 13 residues. Deletions cut 3 bases from V and 4 bases from J, with 9 bases between. Germline assignment: CDR1 SGHTA and CDR2 FQGNSA. CDR3 in amino acids: CASSFPGVYGYTF. DNA for the CDR3: TGTGCCAGCAGCTTTCCAGGCGTCTATGGCTACACCTTC.

The sample holds a few counts of this clonotype. The chain recombines TRBV20-1 with TRBJ1-2; TRBD1 aligns across 7 bases. The CDR3 spans 11 residues. The germline V gene encodes CDR1 DFQATT and CDR2 SNEGSKA (reference sequence). As DNA, the CDR3 is TGCAGGGTGGAGGGGGCTTCTGGCTACACCTTC. As protein: CRVEGASGYTF.

This clonotype was counted between two and nine times. The V gene is TRBV2, the J gene TRBJ2-7; the D gene could be TRBD1 or TRBD2 (6 bases each). Trimming removed 3 bases from V and 13 bases from J, with 13 bases in between. CDR3 length: 11 residues. Germline V CDR1 and CDR2: SNHLY, FYNNEI. The CDR3 DNA is TGTGCCAGCAGTGACCAGGGGACTCCTTACTTC. Its protein is CASSDQGTPYF.

This clonotype was seen a few times. This chain links TRBV20-1 with TRBJ2-3, with D perhaps being TRBD1 or TRBD2 (6 bases each). This CDR3 is 14 amino acids long. The germline V and J ends were trimmed by 6 bases and 6 bases, with 19 bases remaining between them. CDR1 is DFQATT and CDR2 is SNEGSKA in the germline V gene (reference sequence). As DNA, the CDR3 is TGCAGTGCCCGTAGGGGGGCCGATCGGGATACGCAGTATTTT. Its translation is CSARRGADRDTQYF.

The sample holds a few counts of this clonotype. The J gene is TRBJ1-2, the V gene TRBV10-3, with 9 bases that match TRBD1. The trim removed 9 bases at V and 8 bases at J, leaving 7 bases unmatched. The CDR3 has 12 amino acids. Germline CDR1 ENHRY, CDR2 SYGVKD. The CDR3 DNA is TGTGCCATAAAACAGGGGGCAGAAGGCTACACCTTC. Encoded protein: CAIKQGAEGYTF.

This clonotype has just a few counts. J is TRBJ1-4 and V is TRBV7-9; 7 nucleotides match TRBD1. The CDR3 runs to 17 residues. Germline values: CDR1 SEHNR, CDR2 FQNEAQ (reference sequence). Trimming took 5 bases from V and 0 from J; bases not matched to a gene: 9. Written as DNA, the CDR3 is TGTGCCAGCAGCCCAGGACAGGCCCGTGCAACTAATGAAAAACTGTTTTTT. Translating gives CASSPGQARATNEKLFF.

This clonotype was found a few times. The chain has TRBV4-2 and TRBJ2-3; 9 nucleotides align to TRBD1. The CDR3 totals 19 residues. J lost 4 bases, V lost 0 bases, and 14 bases had no gene match. Germline V gene data show CDR1 as LGHNA and CDR2 as YNFKEQ. The CDR3 DNA reads TGTGCCAGCAGCCAAGACCGCCTGTTCAGGACAGGGGTTCCAGATACGCAGTATTTT. It translates to CASSQDRLFRTGVPDTQYF.

The gene calls are TRBV7-9 and TRBJ2-7; TRBD1 is a possible D gene (6 bases). V shed 1 base and J shed 4 bases, with 8 bases lying between them. Germline loops: CDR1 SEHNR, CDR2 FQNEAQ (reference sequence). The CDR3 runs 13 residues. CDR3 bases: TGTGCCAGCAGCTTAGGGACAGTGTACGAGCAGTACGTC. As protein: CASSLGTVYEQYV.

This clonotype was counted only a few times. J is TRBJ2-7 and V is TRBV11-2; 9 bases agree with TRBD1. The CDR3 is made up of 16 amino acids. With 4 bases clipped from V and 3 bases from J, the junction kept 10 bases outside the gene matches. The V gene's germline CDR1 is SGHAT and CDR2 FQNNGV. The CDR3 loop is CASSWDRASGGYEQYF. The CDR3 DNA follows: TGTGCCAGCAGCTGGGACAGGGCAAGTGGCGGCTACGAGCAGTACTTC.

V and J are TRBV3-1 and TRBJ1-1; D is uncertain. The ends were cut back, 4 bases at V and 0 bases at J, with 18 bases in the middle. The CDR3 length is 17 residues. Germline lookup yields CDR1 LGHDT and CDR2 YNNKEL (reference sequence). CDR3 sequence: CASSPRKLSELNTEAFF. In DNA, the CDR3 is TGTGCCAGCAGCCCCCGAAAGCTCTCGGAACTGAACACTGAAGCTTTCTTT.

The genes are TRBV25-1 and TRBJ2-3; 9 bases map to TRBD2. The J segment lost 7 bases and the V segment lost 4 bases, leaving 6 bases of the junction unmatched. CDR1 is MGHDK and CDR2 is SYGVNS in the germline V gene. The CDR3 totals 14 residues. This CDR3 is CASSANSGGNTQYF. Written as DNA, the CDR3 is TGTGCCAGCAGTGCGAATAGCGGGGGAAATACGCAGTATTTT.

CDR3 DNA: TGCGCCAGCAGCTTAACAGGGGAGGGAGAAAAACTGTTTTTT. It encodes CASSLTGEGEKLFF. The rearrangement uses TRBV5-1 and TRBJ1-4; 7 bases map to TRBD1. Germline V gene data show CDR1 as SGHRS and CDR2 as YFSETQ. Trimming at V came to 2 bases and at J to 8 bases, leaving 6 bases not matched to a gene. The CDR3 length is 14 residues.

The chain links TRBV4-1 to TRBJ1-4, with D possibly matching TRBD1 (6 bases). V lost 2 bases and J lost 7, with 11 bases in between. CDR1 and CDR2 from the germline V gene are MGHRA and YSYEKL. The CDR3 loop spans 14 amino acids. As DNA, the CDR3 is TGCGCCAGCAGCCAAAAAGGGGGAGGTGAAAAACTGTTTTTT. Its translation: CASSQKGGGEKLFF.

This chain uses TRBV5-1 with TRBJ2-1, with 8 bases lining up with TRBD1. The CDR3 is 13 residues long. Germline CDR1 is SGHRS and CDR2 is YFSETQ. After removal of 5 bases from V and 5 bases from J, the junction contained 3 bases not matched to a gene. CDR3 DNA: TGCGCCAGCAGGGACAGGGTTGACAATGAGCAGTTCTTC. Protein product: CASRDRVDNEQFF. Supplemented by reference TRBV5-1 and TRBJ2-1, the full variable domain reads KAGVTQTPRYLIKTRGQQVTLSCSPISGHRSVSWYQQTPGQGLQFLFEYFSETQRNKGNFPGRFSGRQFSNSRSEMNVSTLELGDSALYLCASRDRVDNEQFFGPGTRLTVL.

The rearrangement uses TRBV4-3 and TRBJ2-2; 11 bases line up with TRBD2. The CDR3 runs 18 residues. Germline V lookup: CDR1 LGHNA, CDR2 YSLEER. V lost 1 base, J lost 0 bases, and 4 bases stayed unmatched. The CDR3 region is CASSQAPTSGANTGELFF. In DNA, the CDR3 is TGCGCCAGCAGCCAAGCCCCGACTAGCGGGGCGAACACCGGGGAGCTGTTTTTT.

This clonotype has only one observation. This chain links TRBV27 with TRBJ2-7, with D perhaps matching TRBD2 (5 bases). Trimming shortened V by 0 bases and J by 5 bases, and 14 bases separated the two germline ends. CDR1 and CDR2 from the germline V gene are MNHEY and SMNVEV (reference sequence). The CDR3 spans 15 residues. The CDR3 DNA is TGTGCCAGCAGTTTATCGGCGACGGGGATGGACGAGCAGTACTTC. Encoded protein: CASSLSATGMDEQYF.

This clonotype came up a few times. This chain links TRBV20-1 with TRBJ1-1; D unresolved. CDR1 is DFQATT, CDR2 SNEGSKA, per germline (reference sequence). The ends were cut back, 5 bases at V and 8 bases at J, with 12 bases in the middle. The CDR3 has 11 residues. The CDR3 region is CSALRTVEAFF. CDR3 bases: TGCAGTGCTCTCAGGACGGTGGAAGCTTTCTTT.

The chain joins TRBV4-3 to TRBJ2-1, with D perhaps TRBD1 (5 bases). Germline assignment: CDR1 LGHNA and CDR2 YSLEER. This CDR3 contains 16 residues. V shed 0 bases and J shed 4 bases, with 13 bases lying between them. The CDR3 region has the DNA TGCGCCAGCAGCCAAGATCCAGGGTTGATTTACAATGAGCAGTTCTTC. It yields the protein CASSQDPGLIYNEQFF.

This clonotype was picked up many times. V is TRBV7-2 and J is TRBJ2-3; 9 nucleotides line up with TRBD2. Unmatched junction bases numbered 8, after V lost 5 bases and J lost 5 bases. This CDR3 contains 15 residues. The germline V gene has CDR1 SGHTA and CDR2 FQGNSA. Here the CDR3 DNA reads TGTGCCAGCAGCCCAAGCGGGGGGAGGGGAGATACGCAGTATTTT. It yields the protein CASSPSGGRGDTQYF.